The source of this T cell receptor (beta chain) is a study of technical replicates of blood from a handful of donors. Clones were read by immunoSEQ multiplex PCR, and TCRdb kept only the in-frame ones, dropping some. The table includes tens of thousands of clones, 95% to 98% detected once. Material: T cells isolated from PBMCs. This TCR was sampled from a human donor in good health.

CDR3 protein: CASSRGGSQPQHF. CDR3 DNA sequence: TGTGCCAGCTCGAGGGGGGGAAGTCAGCCCCAGCATTTT. The chain carries TRBV28 and TRBJ1-5, with a tentative D call TRBD1 (6 bases). V was trimmed by 8 bases and J by 6 bases, leaving 14 bases between them. Germline lookup yields CDR1 MDHEN and CDR2 SYDVKM. This CDR3 spans 13 amino acids. Drawing the rest from reference TRBV28 and TRBJ1-5, the complete variable domain is DVKVTQSSRYLVKRTGEKVFLECVQDMDHENMFWYRQDPGLGLRLIYFSYDVKMKEKGDIPEGYSVSREKKERFSLILESASTNQTSMYLCASSRGGSQPQHFGDGTRLSIL.